The 3 T cell receptor beta chains presented below share a single source sample, sequenced in a study of spatial heterogeneity in lung cancer. Time point meaning: sample taken at primary tumor resection. Unsorted whole RNA from tumor, nontumor lung or frozen PBMC underwent sequencing. TCRdb reprocessed the 5' RACE reads via MiXCR and lists one record per CDR3 protein. Of under 100,000 distinct CDR3 sequences listed, approximately 8.9% are singletons. Sequenced here: PBMCs, sampled at surgery. The receptors were sampled from a male donor with early-stage non-small cell lung cancer.

The genes are TRBV12-3 or TRBV12-4 and TRBJ2-1; a weak D match, TRBD2 (6 bases). CDR3 length: 11 residues. V was cut by 4 bases and J by 12 bases, with 10 bases left in between. The CDR3: CASSSGTGQFF. Written as DNA, the CDR3 is TGTGCCAGCAGTTCCGGGACTGGGCAGTTCTTC.

In its sample, this clonotype was seen many times. The chain couples TRBV5-1 to TRBJ2-7; 14 bases agree with TRBD2. The CDR3 loop spans 15 amino acids. The germline V gene has CDR1 SGHRS and CDR2 YFSETQ. V was pared by 2 bases and J by 7 bases, with 5 bases of the junction left unmatched. CDR3 protein: CASSFGLAGGGEQYF. DNA for the CDR3: TGCGCCAGCAGCTTCGGACTAGCGGGAGGAGGAGAGCAGTACTTC.

The chain links TRBV3-1 to TRBJ2-7, with 11 bases lining up with TRBD2. CDR1 LGHDT and CDR2 YNNKEL come from the germline V gene (reference sequence). The CDR3 consists of 14 residues. V lost 1 base and J lost 6; bases outside the gene matches: 2. The CDR3 DNA is TGTGCCAGCAGCCAAGCTAGCGGGGGGCTCGAGCAGTACTTC. Residues: CASSQASGGLEQYF.